The 29 T cell receptor beta chains below all came from one sample that was sequenced in a study of shared T cell receptors in the human thymus. Only in-frame clones appear in the TCRdb table, and some are missing; sequencing was by immunoSEQ multiplex PCR. The sample carries around 730,000 clones, over 75% recorded once. Another study also made use of these data, one on human thymus T cells.

Sequenced input: thymocytes. These receptors all stem from a girl under three years old with a congenital heart defect.

The V gene is TRBV25-1, the J gene TRBJ1-3; weak D call: TRBD1 (6 bases). V was shortened by 3 bases and J by 4 bases, with 13 bases between the two germline ends. The CDR3 spans 15 residues. Germline-derived CDR1 and CDR2 are MGHDK and SYGVNS. This chain's CDR3 is CASSEIWDKGNTIYF. The CDR3 bases are TGTGCCAGCAGTGAGATTTGGGACAAGGGAAACACCATATATTTT.

The chain employs TRBV7-2 and TRBJ1-1; D remains ambiguous. V was pared by 3 bases and J by 7 bases, with 15 bases between. Germline values: CDR1 SGHTA, CDR2 FQGNSA. The CDR3 has 14 residues. In DNA form, the CDR3 reads TGTGCCAGCAGCTTTCGTCCCCTATCCATTGAAGCTTTCTTT. Its translation: CASSFRPLSIEAFF.

The chain links TRBV6-1 to TRBJ1-6; the D gene is possibly TRBD1 (5 bases). Germline V lookup: CDR1 MNHNS, CDR2 SASEGT. Trimming left V 3 bases short and J 3 bases short, with 9 bases between. This CDR3 has 15 amino acids. CDR3 nucleotide sequence: TGTGCCAGCAGTGAGGAGACAGTCTATAATTCACCCCTCCACTTT. Protein product: CASSEETVYNSPLHF.

The rearrangement uses TRBV5-1 and TRBJ2-5, with 9 bases identical to TRBD1. CDR1 is SGHRS, CDR2 YFSETQ, per germline. V trimming: 1 base; J trimming: 0 bases; junction bases outside the gene matches: 19. The CDR3 is 21 amino acids. The CDR3 is CASSLRGRQGVNRPYQETQYF. For the CDR3, the DNA is TGCGCCAGCAGCTTGCGGGGAAGACAGGGGGTAAACAGACCCTACCAAGAGACCCAGTACTTC.

This clone was recorded only once. This chain uses TRBV4-1 with TRBJ2-3, with D tentatively TRBD2 (7 bases). The germline V and J ends were trimmed by 1 base and 0 bases, with 14 bases remaining between them. The CDR3 consists of 17 residues. Germline CDR1 reads MGHRA; CDR2 reads YSYEKL. This chain's CDR3 is CASSQVSGGPSTDTQYF. CDR3 bases: TGCGCCAGCAGCCAAGTTTCCGGGGGGCCTAGCACAGATACGCAGTATTTT.

The chain uses TRBV5-1 and TRBJ2-1; the D gene is possibly TRBD2 (5 bases). V gave up 4 bases and J gave up 13 bases, with 18 bases separating them. Looked up from germline, CDR1 is SGHRS and CDR2 is YFSETQ. The CDR3 sequence is 13 residues long. The CDR3 nucleotides read TGCGCCAGCAGCCATCCACTAGGGCCAAATCAGTTCTTC. It is translated as CASSHPLGPNQFF.

The chain combines TRBV5-4 with TRBJ1-6, with D possibly TRBD1 on 5 matching bases. CDR1 SGHNT and CDR2 YYREEE come from the germline V gene (reference sequence). The CDR3 consists of 14 residues. V lost 1 base, J lost 6 bases, and 8 bases lay in between. CDR3 amino acids: CASSLRGANSPLHF. In DNA form, the CDR3 reads TGTGCCAGCAGCTTGAGGGGCGCTAATTCACCCCTCCACTTT.

The chain is built from TRBV15 and TRBJ2-5, with a possible D match to TRBD1 (6 bases). Germline CDR1 LNHNV, CDR2 YYDKDF (reference sequence). V shed 9 bases and J shed 5 bases, with 19 bases lying between them. The CDR3 runs 14 residues. The CDR3 loop is CATKGDRSRETQYF. CDR3 coding DNA: TGTGCCACAAAAGGAGACAGGTCAAGGGAGACCCAGTACTTC.

This clone was observed a handful of times. The chain has TRBV9 and TRBJ1-2, with D unresolved. CDR3 size: 14 residues. Germline assignment: CDR1 SGDLS and CDR2 YYNGEE. Trimming shortened V by 4 bases and J by 7 bases, and 17 bases separated the two germline ends. The CDR3 DNA follows: TGTGCCAGCAGCAACACTCGCTTCGAGGGTGGCTACACCTTC. Protein sequence: CASSNTRFEGGYTF. The full variable domain, with the rest looked up from reference TRBV9 and TRBJ1-2, is DSGVTQTPKHLITATGQRVTLRCSPRSGDLSVYWYQQSLDQGLQFLIQYYNGEERAKGNILERFSAQQFPDLHSELNLSSLELGDSALYFCASSNTRFEGGYTFGSGTRLTVV.

The chain joins TRBV27 to TRBJ2-2; tentative D call: TRBD2 (5 bases). From germline, CDR1 is MNHEY and CDR2 SMNVEV (reference sequence). Between the trimmed V and J ends, which lost 1 base and 5 bases, there was a span of 17 bases. CDR3 length equals 17 residues. CDR3 nucleotides: TGTGCCAGCAGTTTATGGGTACCAAGGGAGAGAACCGGGGAGCTGTTTTTT. It translates to CASSLWVPRERTGELFF.

The rearrangement uses TRBV10-3 and TRBJ1-1; D might be TRBD1 (5 bases). Per the germline V gene, CDR1 is ENHRY and CDR2 is SYGVKD. This CDR3 spans 14 amino acids. V lost 7 bases to trimming and J lost 3 bases, with 15 bases between them. The CDR3 DNA follows: TGTGCCATCACCCCCGGGGGGAGGGACACTGAAGCTTTCTTT. This encodes CAITPGGRDTEAFF.

In the case of this clone: At one boundary the junction diverges from the germline segment, which might be a read error. The genes are TRBV10-2 and TRBJ2-1, with D hard to call. The CDR3 runs to 13 residues. Germline CDR1 and CDR2: WSHSY and SAAADI. The CDR3: CASRDTGNNEQFF. The DNA for the CDR3 is TGCGCCAGCCGTGATACGGGTAACAATGAGCAGTTCTTC.

The chain is built from TRBV4-1 and TRBJ1-5, with 8 nucleotides matching TRBD1. V was pared by 0 bases and J by 6 bases, with 10 bases of the junction left unmatched. The CDR3 loop spans 17 amino acids. Germline CDR1 and CDR2: MGHRA and YSYEKL. CDR3 protein: CASSQDKTGEECQPQHF. The DNA for the CDR3 is TGCGCCAGCAGCCAAGATAAGACAGGGGAGGAATGTCAGCCCCAGCATTTT.

The chain uses TRBV4-3 and TRBJ1-1; 8 positions match TRBD1. The CDR3 runs to 17 residues. Losses at the gene ends were 1 base for V and 6 bases for J; bases not matched to a gene: 13. CDR1 and CDR2 (germline): LGHNA, YSLEER. DNA of the CDR3: TGCGCCAGCAGCCAAGTGGCCGGACAGGGCGGGATCCCTGAAGCTTTCTTT. As protein: CASSQVAGQGGIPEAFF.

The chain couples TRBV30 to TRBJ1-2; TRBD1 matches at 9 bases. Germline V gene lookup returns CDR1 GTSNPN and CDR2 SVGIG (reference sequence). The J segment lost 4 bases and the V segment lost 5 bases, leaving 8 bases of the junction unmatched. The CDR3 is made up of 14 amino acids. The CDR3 reads CAWGGGQGFYGYTF. As DNA, the CDR3 is TGTGCCTGGGGAGGGGGACAGGGTTTCTATGGCTACACCTTC. Using reference TRBV30 and TRBJ1-2 for the parts outside the CDR3, the full variable domain is SQTIHQWPATLVQPVGSPLSLECTVEGTSNPNLYWYRQAAGRGLQLLFYSVGIGQISSEVPQNLSASRPQDRQFILSSKKLLLSDSGFYLCAWGGGQGFYGYTFGSGTRLTVV.

In DNA, the CDR3 is TGTGCCATCAGCCGAGGGGACAGCGACTATGGCTACACCTTC. It encodes CAISRGDSDYGYTF. This chain uses TRBV10-3 with TRBJ1-2; 7 nucleotides agree with TRBD1. This CDR3 is 14 amino acids long. The J segment lost 3 bases and the V segment lost 6 bases, leaving 7 bases of the junction unmatched. Per germline, CDR1 ENHRY and CDR2 SYGVKD.

The chain has TRBV4-3 and TRBJ1-2; a weak D match, TRBD1 (6 bases). The CDR3 runs 14 residues. V was shortened by 4 bases and J by 4 bases, with 13 bases between the two germline ends. The germline V gene encodes CDR1 LGHNA and CDR2 YSLEER. The CDR3 loop reads CASSPGGGSYGYTF. CDR3 nucleotides: TGCGCCAGCAGCCCGGGGGGCGGCAGCTATGGCTACACCTTC.

J is TRBJ1-3 and V is TRBV10-1; unclear D gene. V lost 5 bases and J lost 0, with 11 bases in between. Looked up from germline, CDR1 is WNHNN and CDR2 is SYGVQD (reference sequence). The CDR3 is 15 residues long. The CDR3 DNA follows: TGCGCCAGCAGTCCAATGGGAGGCTCTGGAAACACCATATATTTT. Protein sequence: CASSPMGGSGNTIYF.

Here the CDR3 reads CASSGRPFTGAFNQPQHF. The DNA for the CDR3 is TGTGCCAGCAGTGGAAGACCGTTTACAGGGGCCTTCAATCAGCCCCAGCATTTT. The chain joins TRBV6-1 to TRBJ1-5; 7 nucleotides align to TRBD1. Trimming cost V 4 bases and J 3 bases; bases outside gene matches: 15. The length of the CDR3 is 18 residues. CDR1 is MNHNS and CDR2 is SASEGT in the germline V gene.

The genes are TRBV19 and TRBJ2-5; D is possibly TRBD2 (5 bases). This CDR3 has 14 amino acids. The germline gives CDR1 LNHDA, CDR2 SQIVND (reference sequence). The ends were cut back, 4 bases at V and 4 bases at J, with 13 bases in the middle. CDR3 coding DNA: TGTGCCAGTAGTACCACTCCGGGGAGAGAGACCCAGTACTTC. Its translation is CASSTTPGRETQYF. The variable domain in full, with the rest retrieved from reference TRBV19 and TRBJ2-5, is DGGITQSPKYLFRKEGQNVTLSCEQNLNHDAMYWYRQDPGQGLRLIYYSQIVNDFQKGDIAEGYSVSREKKESFPLTVTSAQKNPTAFYLCASSTTPGRETQYFGPGTRLLVL.

This clone occurred once. This rearrangement joins TRBV12-5 to TRBJ2-1; D gene ambiguous. Looked up from germline, CDR1 is LGHNT and CDR2 is FRNRAP. The V and J ends lost 4 bases and 7 bases respectively, with 20 bases between them. The CDR3 has 16 amino acids. The CDR3 sequence is CASGSHGRGAANEQFF. The CDR3 bases are TGTGCTAGTGGTTCCCACGGCCGTGGAGCTGCGAATGAGCAGTTCTTC.

The chain joins TRBV2 to TRBJ2-7; the D gene is possibly TRBD2 (6 bases). The V end lost 3 bases, the J end lost 5 bases, and 11 bases lay between the germline ends. Germline V CDR1 and CDR2: SNHLY, FYNNEI. This CDR3 is built from 13 residues. The CDR3 sequence: CASSEEGWHEQYF. The DNA of the CDR3 is TGTGCCAGCAGTGAGGAGGGGTGGCACGAGCAGTACTTC.

The chain uses TRBV5-1 and TRBJ1-2; 8 bases map to TRBD1. The CDR3 covers 16 residues. Germline trimming cut 7 bases from V and 7 bases from J; bases unmatched to any gene: 18. Germline CDR1 and CDR2: SGHRS and YFSETQ. DNA of the CDR3: TGCGCCAGCGCCAGGACAGGGTGTTCCGGAGTGCGTGGCTACACCTTC. This codes for CASARTGCSGVRGYTF.

V is TRBV28 and J is TRBJ2-5; D is perhaps TRBD1 (6 bases). This CDR3 contains 14 residues. Germline loops: CDR1 MDHEN, CDR2 SYDVKM. With 4 bases removed from V and 4 bases from J, the gap between germline ends came to 13 bases. CDR3 amino acids: CASSSTGPVETQYF. The DNA of the CDR3 is TGTGCCAGCAGTTCAACAGGGCCGGTAGAGACCCAGTACTTC.

This sequence joins TRBV6-1 and TRBJ1-5; D unresolved. The CDR3 is made up of 14 amino acids. V lost 0 bases and J lost 1, with 4 bases in between. The V gene's germline CDR1 is MNHNS and CDR2 SASEGT. CDR3 nucleotide sequence: TGTGCCAGCAGTGAAGCAGAGAGCAATCAGCCCCAGCATTTT. Its translation: CASSEAESNQPQHF.

This chain joins TRBV19 and TRBJ2-7; D possibly corresponds to TRBD1 (7 bases). Looked up from germline, CDR1 is LNHDA and CDR2 is SQIVND (reference sequence). Trimming took 6 bases from V and 3 from J, leaving 18 bases between them. The CDR3 extends over 15 amino acids. This CDR3 is CASSAAGGLDYEQYF. The CDR3 DNA reads as TGTGCCAGTAGCGCCGCAGGGGGACTGGACTACGAGCAGTACTTC.

The chain couples TRBV11-2 to TRBJ2-3; 7 bases fit TRBD2. Losses at the gene ends were 5 bases for V and 1 base for J; bases not matched to a gene: 6. The CDR3 is 15 residues long. Germline loops: CDR1 SGHAT, CDR2 FQNNGV. The chain's CDR3 is CASSRRTRGTDTQYF. In DNA form, the CDR3 reads TGTGCCAGCAGCCGGAGGACTAGGGGCACAGATACGCAGTATTTT.

The chain has TRBV4-1 and TRBJ1-4, with no clear D. This CDR3 region has 16 residues. Germline CDR1 is MGHRA and CDR2 is YSYEKL. Trimming took off 1 base at V and 1 base at J, with 10 bases between the two ends. In DNA, the CDR3 is TGCGCCAGCAGCCAAGTTCGCGGGCAAACTAATGAAAAACTGTTTTTT. Its translation: CASSQVRGQTNEKLFF.

The chain links TRBV10-2 to TRBJ1-1; unclear D gene. The CDR3 length is 13 residues. Germline V lookup: CDR1 WSHSY, CDR2 SAAADI. Trimming removed 5 bases from V and 11 bases from J, with 18 bases in between. This chain's CDR3 is CASSYHHRPCAFF. The CDR3 nucleotides are TGCGCCAGCAGTTATCATCACAGACCATGCGCTTTCTTT.